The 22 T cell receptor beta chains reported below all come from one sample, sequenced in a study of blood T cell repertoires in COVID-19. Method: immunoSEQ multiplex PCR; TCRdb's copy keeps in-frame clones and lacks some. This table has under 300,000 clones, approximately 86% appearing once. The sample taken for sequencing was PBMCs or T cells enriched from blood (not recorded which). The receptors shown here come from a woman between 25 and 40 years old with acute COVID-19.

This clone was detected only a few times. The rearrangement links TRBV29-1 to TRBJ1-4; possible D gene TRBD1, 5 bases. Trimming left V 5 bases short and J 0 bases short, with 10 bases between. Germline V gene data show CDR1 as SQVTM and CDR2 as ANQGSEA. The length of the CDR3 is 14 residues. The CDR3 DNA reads TGCAGCGTTCGGGGGTCATCAACTAATGAAAAACTGTTTTTT. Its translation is CSVRGSSTNEKLFF. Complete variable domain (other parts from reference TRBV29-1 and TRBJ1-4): SAVISQKPSRDICQRGTSLTIQCQVDSQVTMMFWYRQQPGQSLTLIATANQGSEATYESGFVIDKFPISRPNLTFSTLTVSNMSPEDSSIYLCSVRGSSTNEKLFFGSGTQLSVL.

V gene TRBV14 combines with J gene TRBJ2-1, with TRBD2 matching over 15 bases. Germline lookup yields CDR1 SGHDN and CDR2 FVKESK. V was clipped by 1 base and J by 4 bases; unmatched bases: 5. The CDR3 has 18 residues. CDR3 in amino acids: CASSQGTSGRAWYNEQFF. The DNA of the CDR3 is TGTGCCAGCAGCCAAGGGACTAGCGGGAGGGCCTGGTACAATGAGCAGTTCTTC. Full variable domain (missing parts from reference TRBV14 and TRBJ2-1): EAGVTQFPSHSVIEKGQTVTLRCDPISGHDNLYWYRRVMGKEIKFLLHFVKESKQDESGMPNNRFLAERTGGTYSTLKVQPAELEDSGVYFCASSQGTSGRAWYNEQFFGPGTRLTVL.

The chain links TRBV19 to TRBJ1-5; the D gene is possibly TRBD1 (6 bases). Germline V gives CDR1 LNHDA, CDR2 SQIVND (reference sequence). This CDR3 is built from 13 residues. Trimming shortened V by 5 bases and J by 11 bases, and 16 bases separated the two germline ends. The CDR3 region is CASSRQGTQSQHF. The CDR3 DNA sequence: TGTGCCAGTAGTCGGCAGGGGACCCAGTCCCAGCATTTT. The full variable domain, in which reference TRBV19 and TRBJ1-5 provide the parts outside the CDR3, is DGGITQSPKYLFRKEGQNVTLSCEQNLNHDAMYWYRQDPGQGLRLIYYSQIVNDFQKGDIAEGYSVSREKKESFPLTVTSAQKNPTAFYLCASSRQGTQSQHFGDGTRLSIL.

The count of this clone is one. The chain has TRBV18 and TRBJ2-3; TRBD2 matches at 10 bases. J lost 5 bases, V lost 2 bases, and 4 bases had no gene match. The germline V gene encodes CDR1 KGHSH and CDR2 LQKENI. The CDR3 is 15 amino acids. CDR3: CASSPAGLARDTQYF. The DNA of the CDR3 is TGTGCCAGCTCACCAGCGGGACTAGCGCGAGATACGCAGTATTTT. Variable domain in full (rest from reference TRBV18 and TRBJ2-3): NAGVMQNPRHLVRRRGQEARLRCSPMKGHSHVYWYRQLPEEGLKFMVYLQKENIIDESGMPKERFSAEFPKEGPSILRIQQVVRGDSAAYFCASSPAGLARDTQYFGPGTRLTVL.

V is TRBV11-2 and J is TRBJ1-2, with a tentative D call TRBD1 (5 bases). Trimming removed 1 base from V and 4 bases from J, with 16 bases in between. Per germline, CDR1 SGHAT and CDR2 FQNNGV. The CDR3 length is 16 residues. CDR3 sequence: CASSLGWGRTAYGYTF. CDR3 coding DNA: TGTGCCAGCAGCTTAGGTTGGGGCAGGACCGCCTATGGCTACACCTTC.

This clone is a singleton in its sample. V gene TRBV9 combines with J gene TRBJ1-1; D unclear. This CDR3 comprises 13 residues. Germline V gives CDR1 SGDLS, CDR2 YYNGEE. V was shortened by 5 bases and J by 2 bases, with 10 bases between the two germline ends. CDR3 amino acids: CASSLGHNTEAFF. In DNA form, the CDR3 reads TGTGCCAGCAGTTTGGGCCACAACACTGAAGCTTTCTTT. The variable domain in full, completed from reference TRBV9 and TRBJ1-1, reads DSGVTQTPKHLITATGQRVTLRCSPRSGDLSVYWYQQSLDQGLQFLIQYYNGEERAKGNILERFSAQQFPDLHSELNLSSLELGDSALYFCASSLGHNTEAFFGQGTRLTVV.

In DNA, the CDR3 is TGTGCCAGCAGCTTAGCTCCTTCTAGCGGGAGGATGTTCTTC. It codes for CASSLAPSSGRMFF. This chain links TRBV11-1 with TRBJ2-1; TRBD2 aligns across 11 bases. With V trimmed by 0 bases and J by 15 bases, 7 bases remained unmatched. The CDR3 has 14 amino acids. Per the germline V gene, CDR1 is SGHAT and CDR2 is FQDESV (reference sequence).

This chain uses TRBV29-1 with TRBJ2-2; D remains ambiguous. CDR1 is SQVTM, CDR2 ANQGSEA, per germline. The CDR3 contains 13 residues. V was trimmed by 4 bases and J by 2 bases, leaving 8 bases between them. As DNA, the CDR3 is TGCAGCGTTGCTTCAGTTAACACCGGGGAGCTGTTTTTT. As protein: CSVASVNTGELFF.

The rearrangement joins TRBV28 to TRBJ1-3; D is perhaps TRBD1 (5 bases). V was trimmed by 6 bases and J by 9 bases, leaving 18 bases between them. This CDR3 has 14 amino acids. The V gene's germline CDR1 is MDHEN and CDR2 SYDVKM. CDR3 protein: CASRTTGGPPTIYF. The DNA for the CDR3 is TGTGCCAGCAGGACGACCGGGGGACCCCCCACCATATATTTT.

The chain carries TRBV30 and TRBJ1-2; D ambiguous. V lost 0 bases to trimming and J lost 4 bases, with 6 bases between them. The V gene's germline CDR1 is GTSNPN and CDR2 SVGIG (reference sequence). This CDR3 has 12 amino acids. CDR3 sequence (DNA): TGTGCCTGGAGTGTCCGGGGCTATGGCTACACCTTC. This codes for CAWSVRGYGYTF.

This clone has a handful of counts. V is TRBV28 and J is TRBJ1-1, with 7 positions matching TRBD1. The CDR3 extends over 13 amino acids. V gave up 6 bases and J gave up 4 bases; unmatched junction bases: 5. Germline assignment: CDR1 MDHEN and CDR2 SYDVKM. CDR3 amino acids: CASRIDRVTEAFF. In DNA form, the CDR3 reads TGTGCCAGCAGGATAGACAGGGTCACTGAAGCTTTCTTT.

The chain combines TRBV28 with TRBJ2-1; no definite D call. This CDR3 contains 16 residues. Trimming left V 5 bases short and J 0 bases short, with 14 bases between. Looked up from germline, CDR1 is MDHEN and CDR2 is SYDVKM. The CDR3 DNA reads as TGTGCCAGCAGTATTGAGGCGGCAATCTCCTACAATGAGCAGTTCTTC. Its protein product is CASSIEAAISYNEQFF. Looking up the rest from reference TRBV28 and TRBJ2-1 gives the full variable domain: DVKVTQSSRYLVKRTGEKVFLECVQDMDHENMFWYRQDPGLGLRLIYFSYDVKMKEKGDIPEGYSVSREKKERFSLILESASTNQTSMYLCASSIEAAISYNEQFFGPGTRLTVL.

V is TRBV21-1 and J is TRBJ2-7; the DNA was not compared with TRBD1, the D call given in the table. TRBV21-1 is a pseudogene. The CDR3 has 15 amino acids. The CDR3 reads CASSKVGRISYEQYF. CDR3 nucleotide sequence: TGTGCCAGCAGCAAAGTTGGGCGAATTTCCTACGAGCAGTACTTC.

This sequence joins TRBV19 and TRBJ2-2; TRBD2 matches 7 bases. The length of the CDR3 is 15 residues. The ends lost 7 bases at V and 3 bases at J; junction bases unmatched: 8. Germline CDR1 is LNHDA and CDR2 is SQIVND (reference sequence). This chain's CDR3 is CASKSTAGDTGELFF. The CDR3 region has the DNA TGTGCCAGTAAATCAACGGCGGGGGACACCGGGGAGCTGTTTTTT.

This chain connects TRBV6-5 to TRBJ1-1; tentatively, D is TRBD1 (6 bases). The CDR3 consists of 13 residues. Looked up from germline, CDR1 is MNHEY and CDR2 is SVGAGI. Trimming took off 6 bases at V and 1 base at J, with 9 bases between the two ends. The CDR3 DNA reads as TGTGCCAGCAGGGGGGCAGCGAACACTGAAGCTTTCTTT. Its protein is CASRGAANTEAFF.

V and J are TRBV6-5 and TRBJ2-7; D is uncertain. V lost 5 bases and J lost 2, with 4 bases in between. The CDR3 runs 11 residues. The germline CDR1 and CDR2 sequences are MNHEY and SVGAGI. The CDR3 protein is CASSPAYEQYF. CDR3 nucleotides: TGTGCCAGCAGTCCAGCCTACGAGCAGTACTTC.

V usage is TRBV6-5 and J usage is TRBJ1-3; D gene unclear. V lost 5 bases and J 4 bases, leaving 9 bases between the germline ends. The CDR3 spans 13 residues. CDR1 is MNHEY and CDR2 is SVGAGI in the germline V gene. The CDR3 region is CASSPLSGNTIYF. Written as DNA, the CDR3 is TGTGCCAGCAGTCCCCTTTCGGGAAACACCATATATTTT.

CDR3 coding DNA: TGTGCCAGCAGCCTCTCCGGCCCCGGGGGCGAGCAGTACTTC. Its translation is CASSLSGPGGEQYF. The rearrangement links TRBV5-4 to TRBJ2-7; D is possibly TRBD2 (6 bases). Trimming pared 4 bases from V and 6 bases from J, leaving 17 bases between. This CDR3 contains 14 residues. Germline CDR1 SGHNT, CDR2 YYREEE (reference sequence).

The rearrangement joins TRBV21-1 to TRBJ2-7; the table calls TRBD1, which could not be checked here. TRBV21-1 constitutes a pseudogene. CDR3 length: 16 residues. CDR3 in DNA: TGTGCCAGCAGCAAAAAGGGGACATGGCGCTCCTACGAGCAGTACTTC. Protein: CASSKKGTWRSYEQYF.

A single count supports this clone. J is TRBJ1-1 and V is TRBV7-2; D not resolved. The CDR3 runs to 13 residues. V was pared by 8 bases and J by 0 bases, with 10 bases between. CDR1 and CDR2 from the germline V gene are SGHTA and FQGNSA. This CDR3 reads CASGVAMNTEAFF. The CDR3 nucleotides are TGTGCCAGCGGGGTAGCGATGAACACTGAAGCTTTCTTT. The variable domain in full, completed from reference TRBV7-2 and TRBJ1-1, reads GAGVSQSPSNKVTEKGKDVELRCDPISGHTALYWYRQSLGQGLEFLIYFQGNSAPDKSGLPSDRFSAERTGGSVSTLTIQRTQQEDSAVYLCASGVAMNTEAFFGQGTRLTVV.

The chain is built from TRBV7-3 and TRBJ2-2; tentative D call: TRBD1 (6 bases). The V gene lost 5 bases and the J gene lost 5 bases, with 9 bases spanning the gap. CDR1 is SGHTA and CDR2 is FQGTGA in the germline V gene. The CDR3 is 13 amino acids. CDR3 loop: CASSEQGTGELFF. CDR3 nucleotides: TGTGCCAGCAGCGAGCAGGGGACCGGGGAGCTGTTTTTT.

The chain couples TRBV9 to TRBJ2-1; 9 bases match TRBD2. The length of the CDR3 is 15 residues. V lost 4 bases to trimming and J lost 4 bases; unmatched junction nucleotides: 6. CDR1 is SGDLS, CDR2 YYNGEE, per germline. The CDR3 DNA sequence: TGTGCCAGCAGCCCATGGACTAGCGCTTACAATGAGCAGTTCTTC. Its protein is CASSPWTSAYNEQFF. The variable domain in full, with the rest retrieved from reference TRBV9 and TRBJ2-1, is DSGVTQTPKHLITATGQRVTLRCSPRSGDLSVYWYQQSLDQGLQFLIQYYNGEERAKGNILERFSAQQFPDLHSELNLSSLELGDSALYFCASSPWTSAYNEQFFGPGTRLTVL.